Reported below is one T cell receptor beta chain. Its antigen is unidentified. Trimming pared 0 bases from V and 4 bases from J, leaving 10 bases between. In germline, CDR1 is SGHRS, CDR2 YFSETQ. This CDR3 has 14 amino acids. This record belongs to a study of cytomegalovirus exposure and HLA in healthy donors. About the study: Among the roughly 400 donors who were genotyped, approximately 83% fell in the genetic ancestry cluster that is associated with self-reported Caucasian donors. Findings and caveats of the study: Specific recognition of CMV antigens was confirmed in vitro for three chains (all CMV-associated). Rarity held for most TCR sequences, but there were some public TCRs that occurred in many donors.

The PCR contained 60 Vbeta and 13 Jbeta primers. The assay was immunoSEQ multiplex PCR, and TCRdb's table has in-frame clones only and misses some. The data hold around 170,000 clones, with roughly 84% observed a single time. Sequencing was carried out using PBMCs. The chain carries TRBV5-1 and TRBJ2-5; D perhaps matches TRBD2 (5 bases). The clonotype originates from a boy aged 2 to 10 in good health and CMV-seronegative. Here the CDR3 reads CASSLAGLAETQYF. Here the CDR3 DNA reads TGCGCCAGCAGCTTGGCGGGATTAGCAGAGACCCAGTACTTC.